This T cell receptor (beta chain) was identified in a study of T-cell reconstitution after alpha-beta-depleted transplantation in children. Findings of the study overall: Newly generated T cells supplied most T-cell counts and diversity one year post-transplant. Some patients' high day-60 TCRbeta diversity was traced to surviving recipient T cells and thymic progenitors. Reportedly, only several hundred clones from non-depleted graft cells drove alpha-beta T-cell counts at about two months.

V lost 2 bases to trimming and J lost 6 bases, with 11 bases between them. Germline assignment: CDR1 LGHNA and CDR2 YSLEER. The CDR3 is made up of 14 amino acids. Unique molecular identifiers were incorporated when the TCRbeta library was constructed. TCRdb reanalysed the PCR reads using MiXCR and keeps one entry per CDR3 protein. The table records about 300,000 distinct CDR3 sequences, roughly 7.8% of them present only once. As regards this clonotype: Its antigen is still unknown.

The chain couples TRBV4-3 to TRBJ2-1, with D possibly matching TRBD1 (5 bases). This material consisted of peripheral blood, taken 360 days after TCRalphabeta/CD19-depleted stem cell transplant. The clonotype was recovered from a female patient aged 2-9 years who had a stem cell transplant for Fanconi anemia, so the T cells may come from the graft donor. This CDR3 reads CASSQPTVTNEQFF. CDR3 bases: TGCGCCAGCAGCCAACCGACAGTGACCAATGAGCAGTTCTTC.